This T cell receptor (beta chain) appears in the sequencing data of a study of cytomegalovirus exposure and HLA in healthy donors. This clone was picked up a small number of times. CDR1 is SEHNR and CDR2 is FQNEAQ in the germline V gene (reference sequence). The CDR3 contains 15 residues. J gave up 3 bases and V 5 bases, and 8 bases lay outside the gene matches. A multiplex PCR was run with 60 Vbeta primers and 13 Jbeta primers. Assay used: immunoSEQ multiplex PCR; TCRdb lists only in-frame clones, some missing. The sample consists of 100,000 to 120,000 clones, more than 70% of them appearing once. This chain joins TRBV7-9 and TRBJ2-7; TRBD2 matches 9 bases. The sequencing input was PBMCs. This TCR came from a man in his thirties or forties in good health and CMV-seronegative. The CDR3 coding sequence is TGTGCCAGCAGCCCCGCGGGAGGGGGCGGCTACGAGCAGTACTTC. This gives the protein CASSPAGGGGYEQYF.